Below are 18 T cell receptor beta chains sequenced from a single sample in a study of OX40 agonist ivuxolimab in advanced cancers. The table came from immunoSEQ multiplex PCR; TCRdb's copy has only in-frame clones and leaves some out. The sample records 55,000 to 60,000 clones, 65% to 85% being singletons. The sample in question was CD4+ or CD8+ T cells sorted from blood, obtained in a trial of the OX40 agonist ivuxolimab. The receptors derive from an adult with an advanced solid tumor such as melanoma, head and neck, liver or kidney cancer.

This chain uses TRBV18 with TRBJ1-1; TRBD1 aligns across 7 bases. Trimming at V came to 4 bases and at J to 0 bases, leaving 8 bases not matched to a gene. CDR1 is KGHSH, CDR2 LQKENI, per germline. The CDR3 consists of 16 residues. This chain's CDR3 is CASSQGQTGMNTEAFF. In DNA, the CDR3 is TGTGCCAGCTCACAGGGACAGACTGGGATGAACACTGAAGCTTTCTTT.

The V call is TRBV4-1, the J call TRBJ1-3; 11 nucleotides line up with TRBD1. J gave up 2 bases and V 0 bases, and 9 bases lay outside the gene matches. The CDR3 is made up of 19 amino acids. Looked up from germline, CDR1 is MGHRA and CDR2 is YSYEKL. The CDR3 spells CASSQDRTGGLKTGNTIYF. The CDR3 DNA follows: TGCGCCAGCAGCCAAGATCGGACAGGGGGCTTAAAAACTGGAAACACCATATATTTT.

This clone occurred once. The J gene is TRBJ2-1, the V gene TRBV11-1; D tentatively fits TRBD1 or TRBD2 (5 bases each). The CDR3 is made up of 12 amino acids. Germline V gives CDR1 SGHAT, CDR2 FQDESV (reference sequence). V gave up 6 bases and J gave up 6 bases, with 9 bases separating them. This CDR3 is CASSTGPNEQFF. The CDR3 DNA sequence: TGTGCCAGCAGTACGGGACCCAATGAGCAGTTCTTC.

The gene calls are TRBV7-2 and TRBJ2-2; 7 nucleotides line up with TRBD2. The CDR3 contains 15 residues. The V segment lost 2 bases and the J segment 3 bases; nucleotides outside the gene matches: 3. CDR1 is SGHTA and CDR2 is FQGNSA in the germline V gene. The CDR3 loop is CASSLRGVDTGELFF. CDR3 nucleotide sequence: TGTGCCAGCAGCTTACGGGGGGTGGACACCGGGGAGCTGTTTTTT.

The chain couples TRBV11-2 to TRBJ2-1; the match to TRBD2 covers 10 bases. V was clipped by 4 bases and J by 9 bases; unmatched bases: 12. Germline CDR1 reads SGHAT; CDR2 reads FQNNGV. CDR3 length: 16 amino acids. The CDR3 DNA reads TGTGCCAGCAGCTCATTAGCGGGGGGCCGGGGAGGTGAGCAGTTCTTC. It encodes CASSSLAGGRGGEQFF.

The chain links TRBV5-1 to TRBJ2-3; D not resolved. CDR1 and CDR2 (germline): SGHRS, YFSETQ. The V gene lost 1 base and the J gene lost 0 bases, with 6 bases spanning the gap. The CDR3 runs to 14 residues. The CDR3 loop reads CASSLPVSTDTQYF. CDR3 bases: TGCGCCAGCAGCTTGCCGGTTAGCACAGATACGCAGTATTTT.

The V call is TRBV9, the J call TRBJ1-4, with TRBD1 as a possible D gene (5 bases). Trimming took off 0 bases at V and 4 bases at J, with 10 bases between the two ends. The CDR3 length is 15 residues. Looked up from germline, CDR1 is SGDLS and CDR2 is YYNGEE. The CDR3 sequence is CASSVEGLINEKLFF. DNA of the CDR3: TGTGCCAGCAGCGTAGAGGGACTGATTAATGAAAAACTGTTTTTT.

The chain's CDR3 is CASSYKASEAYEQYF. As DNA, the CDR3 is TGTGCCAGCAGTTACAAGGCTAGCGAGGCCTACGAGCAGTACTTC. The J gene is TRBJ2-7, the V gene TRBV6-5; D might be TRBD2 (6 bases). Trimming took 2 bases from V and 2 from J, leaving 13 bases between them. The CDR3 contains 15 residues. Germline V gene data show CDR1 as MNHEY and CDR2 as SVGAGI.

This sequence joins TRBV7-8 and TRBJ2-7; weak D call: TRBD2 (6 bases). The CDR3 consists of 14 residues. Germline V gene lookup returns CDR1 SGHVS and CDR2 FQNEAQ. Trimming removed 6 bases from V and 2 bases from J, with 14 bases in between. In nucleotides, the CDR3 is TGTGCCAGCAGGGCCGGGGGACTCCCCTACGAGCAGTACTTC. The encoded protein is CASRAGGLPYEQYF.

The rearrangement joins TRBV11-2 to TRBJ1-1; possibly TRBD1 for D (5 bases). This CDR3 has 14 amino acids. Germline V gene data show CDR1 as SGHAT and CDR2 as FQNNGV. V lost 3 bases, J lost 5 bases, and 13 bases lay in between. This CDR3 reads CASSLGGEETEAFF. DNA of the CDR3: TGTGCCAGCAGCTTGGGAGGGGAGGAGACTGAAGCTTTCTTT.

This clone has just one count. This rearrangement joins TRBV10-3 to TRBJ2-7; TRBD2 matches 8 bases. The CDR3 length is 14 residues. J was trimmed by 2 bases and V by 7 bases; bases with no gene match: 7. Per the germline V gene, CDR1 is ENHRY and CDR2 is SYGVKD. The CDR3 DNA reads TGTGCCATCAACACGGGGGGGCCTACCTACGAGCAGTACTTC. It encodes CAINTGGPTYEQYF.

The chain carries TRBV5-4 and TRBJ2-7; D is unresolved. V was cut by 0 bases and J by 3 bases, with 13 bases left in between. Per germline, CDR1 SGHNT and CDR2 YYREEE (reference sequence). The CDR3 runs 15 residues. In DNA form, the CDR3 reads TGTGCCAGCAGCTTGGACCCTTCGGGTTTCTACGAGCAGTACTTC. It codes for CASSLDPSGFYEQYF.

The chain has TRBV2 and TRBJ1-2; D is undetermined. Germline loops: CDR1 SNHLY, CDR2 FYNNEI. The CDR3 is made up of 12 amino acids. Trimming took 5 bases from V and 8 from J, leaving 12 bases between them. For the CDR3, the DNA is TGTGCCAGCAGTACTGGGTATCAAGGCTACACCTTC. Translated: CASSTGYQGYTF. The full variable domain, with the rest looked up from reference TRBV2 and TRBJ1-2, is EPEVTQTPSHQVTQMGQEVILRCVPISNHLYFYWYRQILGQKVEFLVSFYNNEISEKSEIFDDQFSVERPDGSNFTLKIRSTKLEDSAMYFCASSTGYQGYTFGSGTRLTVV.

The chain joins TRBV5-1 to TRBJ1-2; TRBD1 aligns across 8 bases. The germline CDR1 and CDR2 sequences are SGHRS and YFSETQ. V was clipped by 5 bases and J by 5 bases; unmatched bases: 11. This CDR3 spans 15 amino acids. In DNA form, the CDR3 reads TGCGCCAGCAGGACAGGGGTCGGTTTTTCTTATGGCTACACCTTC. It encodes CASRTGVGFSYGYTF. The whole variable domain, filled in from reference TRBV5-1 and TRBJ1-2, reads KAGVTQTPRYLIKTRGQQVTLSCSPISGHRSVSWYQQTPGQGLQFLFEYFSETQRNKGNFPGRFSGRQFSNSRSEMNVSTLELGDSALYLCASRTGVGFSYGYTFGSGTRLTVV.

This chain joins TRBV6-1 and TRBJ1-3; TRBD1 might be the D (5 bases). This CDR3 is 15 amino acids long. Germline lookup yields CDR1 MNHNS and CDR2 SASEGT. Deletions cut 5 bases from V and 5 bases from J, with 16 bases between. The CDR3 is CASSSIVGARNTIYF. In nucleotides, the CDR3 is TGTGCCAGCAGTTCCATCGTCGGGGCCCGAAACACCATATATTTT.

The chain combines TRBV5-6 with TRBJ1-2; the D gene is possibly TRBD1 (5 bases). The V gene's germline CDR1 is SGHDT and CDR2 YYEEEE. The V end lost 2 bases, the J end lost 0 bases, and 11 bases lay between the germline ends. The CDR3 is 15 amino acids. The CDR3 protein is CASSFDSIANYGYTF. In DNA, the CDR3 is TGTGCCAGCAGCTTCGACAGCATAGCTAACTATGGCTACACCTTC. Full variable domain (outside the CDR3, taken from reference TRBV5-6 and TRBJ1-2): DAGVTQSPTHLIKTRGQQVTLRCSPKSGHDTVSWYQQALGQGPQFIFQYYEEEERQRGNFPDRFSGHQFPNYSSELNVNALLLGDSALYLCASSFDSIANYGYTFGSGTRLTVV.

This chain connects TRBV6-1 to TRBJ1-2; D call uncertain. Per the germline V gene, CDR1 is MNHNS and CDR2 is SASEGT. Trimming cost V 7 bases and J 7 bases, with 13 bases left between them. There are 12 residues in the CDR3. CDR3 sequence reads: CASTLPGGGYTF. The CDR3 nucleotides read TGTGCCAGCACCCTCCCAGGCGGTGGCTACACCTTC.

This chain connects TRBV28 to TRBJ2-1; D gene unclear. The CDR3 covers 16 residues. Germline CDR1 is MDHEN and CDR2 is SYDVKM. The V and J ends lost 7 bases and 10 bases respectively, with 26 bases between them. The CDR3 loop reads CASIQEGFPSPREQFF. The DNA of the CDR3 is TGTGCCAGCATCCAAGAAGGGTTCCCCAGCCCAAGAGAGCAGTTCTTC.